A selection of T cell receptor beta chains follows, all from one sample in a study of T cell responses to AZD1222 COVID-19 vaccine. Repertoires were generated with immunoSEQ multiplex PCR, while TCRdb's copy carries only in-frame clones and drops some. The table shows about 110,000 clones, with about nine tenths occurring only once. The starting material was peripheral blood, obtained on day 0 of AZD1222 vaccination. The source is an adult in good health. CDR3s include the opening cysteine and the closing phenylalanine or tryptophan.

V: TRBV6-5; J: TRBJ2-1; CDR3: CASRPRWEGFEEQFF
V: TRBV6-4; J: TRBJ2-1; CDR3: CASSDSSHGTYNEQFF
V: TRBV7-2; J: TRBJ1-3; CDR3: CASSLGSAFSGNTIYF
V: TRBV6-5; J: TRBJ2-7; CDR3: CASRGDFSYEQYF
V: TRBV13; J: TRBJ1-1; CDR3: CASSSQQGGAGPADTEAFF
V: TRBV4-2; J: TRBJ1-1; CDR3: CASSQGEGTEAFF
V: TRBV19; J: TRBJ2-3; CDR3: CASTPSGTGSLGTQYF
V: TRBV30; J: TRBJ1-3; CDR3: CAWSVQGNSGNTIYF
V: TRBV5-1; J: TRBJ2-1; CDR3: CASSLTLAGGSNEQFF
V: TRBV5-6; J: TRBJ2-4; CDR3: CASSLGGATLAKNIQYF
V: TRBV11-3; J: TRBJ1-1; CDR3: CASSQDGGVTEAFF
V: TRBV13; J: TRBJ2-3; CDR3: CASSRRQGWGFTDTQYF
V: TRBV2; J: TRBJ2-5; CDR3: CASLRQGQETQYF
V: TRBV30; J: TRBJ1-5; CDR3: CAWSVGTGRNQPQHF
V: TRBV10-3; J: TRBJ2-7; CDR3: CAISENMQGAPGEQYF
V: TRBV11-3; J: TRBJ2-7; CDR3: CASSHHGRDYEQYF
V: TRBV3-1/TRBV3-2; J: TRBJ1-2; CDR3: CASGQGSYGYTF
V: TRBV4-2; J: TRBJ2-4; CDR3: CASSQAPEGGGENIQYF
V: TRBV7-9; J: TRBJ1-1; CDR3: CASSLGLPKNTEAFF
V: TRBV12-3/TRBV12-4; J: TRBJ1-1; CDR3: CASSRQDLTEAFF
V: TRBV27; J: TRBJ1-2; CDR3: CASSSYTGNGYTF
V: TRBV19; J: TRBJ1-6; CDR3: CASAQGSSYNSPLHF
V: TRBV12-3/TRBV12-4; J: TRBJ1-5; CDR3: CASSLRLNQAQHF
V: TRBV5-1; J: TRBJ2-1; CDR3: CASRTSGTSVNEQFF
V: TRBV5-1; J: TRBJ1-4; CDR3: CASSPRTGRKELFF